The 3 T cell receptor beta chains given below trace back to one sample, sequenced in a study of shared clonotypes between healthy human individuals. Method: immunoSEQ multiplex PCR; TCRdb's copy keeps in-frame clones and lacks some. The table lists over a million clones, 75% to 85% of them singletons. Sequencing input: memory CD4+ T cells from PBMCs. The subset denotes: CD45RA-negative fraction. These receptors were collected from a man between 18 and 29 years old in good health. Some clones in this sample may be carry-over from other donors' samples.

The chain recombines TRBV28 with TRBJ1-4; D call uncertain. The CDR3 consists of 14 residues. Germline lookup yields CDR1 MDHEN and CDR2 SYDVKM. The V end lost 3 bases, the J end lost 7 bases, and 12 bases lay between the germline ends. The CDR3 loop is CASSFGWGSEKLFF. CDR3 nucleotides: TGTGCCAGCAGTTTTGGCTGGGGTAGTGAAAAACTGTTTTTT.

The CDR3 here is CASSVQTARNEKLFF. DNA of the CDR3: TGTGCCAGCAGCGTACAGACAGCCCGTAATGAAAAACTGTTTTTT. This chain joins TRBV5-4 and TRBJ1-4, with a tentative D call TRBD1 (5 bases). Trimming cost V 4 bases and J 4 bases, with 14 bases left between them. Germline V gene data show CDR1 as SGHNT and CDR2 as YYREEE (reference sequence). The CDR3 has 15 residues. The whole variable domain, filled in from reference TRBV5-4 and TRBJ1-4, reads ETGVTQSPTHLIKTRGQQVTLRCSSQSGHNTVSWYQQALGQGPQFIFQYYREEENGRGNFPPRFSGLQFPNYSSELNVNALELDDSALYLCASSVQTARNEKLFFGSGTQLSVL.

The chain couples TRBV5-1 to TRBJ2-5; 12 nucleotides match TRBD1. Germline values: CDR1 SGHRS, CDR2 YFSETQ. V shed 0 bases and J 6 bases; nucleotides not matched to a gene: 9. The CDR3 runs to 17 residues. The CDR3 DNA reads as TGCGCCAGCAGCTTGGCCCCGGGACAGGGGGCGTCGAAGACCCAGTACTTC. Its translation: CASSLAPGQGASKTQYF.